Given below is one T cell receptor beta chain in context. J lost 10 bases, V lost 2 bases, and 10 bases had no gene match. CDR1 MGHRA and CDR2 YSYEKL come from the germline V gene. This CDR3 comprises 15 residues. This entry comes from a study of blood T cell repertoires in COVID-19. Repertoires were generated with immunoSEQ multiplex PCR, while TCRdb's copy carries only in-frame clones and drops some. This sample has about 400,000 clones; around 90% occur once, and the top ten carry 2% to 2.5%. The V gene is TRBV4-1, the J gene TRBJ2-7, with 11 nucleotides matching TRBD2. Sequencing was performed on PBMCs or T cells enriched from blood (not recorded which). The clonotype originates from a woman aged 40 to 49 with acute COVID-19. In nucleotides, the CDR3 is TGCGCCAGCAGCCAATGGACATTAGCGGGGGGGCAACAGTACTTC. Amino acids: CASSQWTLAGGQQYF.